Listed below are T cell receptor beta chains from one sample, sequenced in a study of blood T cells in healthy people across ages. TCRdb used MiXCR to reprocess the 5' RACE reads, holding one entry per CDR3 protein. The table lists about 640,000 distinct CDR3 sequences, roughly three fifths of them singletons. The sequencing sample was made of blood. All receptors derive from a man in his 60s in good health. The CDR3 runs from the conserved cysteine through the conserved F or W. D genes are given only for firm matches. A clone size is listed for some rows: how often the clone was seen (once, few, many), or a class if it is expanded.

CDR3,DNA,size,J,D,V
CASSPRQGISGTQYF,TGTGCCAGCAGTCCAAGACAGGGGATTAGCGGGACCCAGTACTTC,NA,TRBJ2-5,TRBD1,TRBV27
CASSLQGISADTQYF,TGTGCCAGCAGTTTGCAGGGGATTTCGGCAGATACGCAGTATTTT,NA,TRBJ2-3,NA,TRBV12-3/TRBV12-4
CSATASGGPNYEQYF,TGCAGTGCTACGGCTAGCGGGGGGCCCAACTACGAGCAGTACTTC,NA,TRBJ2-7,TRBD2,TRBV20-1
CASSYGGARDGYTF,TGTGCCAGCAGTTACGGGGGGGCCAGGGATGGCTACACCTTC,few,TRBJ1-2,NA,TRBV6-6
CASSFRAGGSYEQYF,TGTGCCAGCAGTTTTAGAGCGGGTGGATCCTACGAGCAGTACTTC,NA,TRBJ2-7,NA,TRBV12-3/TRBV12-4
CASSFGAGERDTQYF,TGCGCCAGCAGCTTTGGGGCGGGAGAGCGTGATACGCAGTATTTT,NA,TRBJ2-3,TRBD2,TRBV5-1
CSAREVQEQETQYF,TGCAGTGCTAGAGAGGTACAGGAGCAAGAGACCCAGTACTTC,few,TRBJ2-5,NA,TRBV20-1
CSVVLGSLGETQYF,TGCAGCGTTGTATTAGGCAGTCTTGGGGAGACCCAGTACTTC,NA,TRBJ2-5,NA,TRBV29-1
CSAIAGGPDNEQFF,TGCAGTGCTATAGCGGGGGGGCCGGACAATGAGCAGTTCTTC,few,TRBJ2-1,TRBD2,TRBV20-1
CASRPDRAHLQETQYF,TGTGCCAGCAGACCTGACAGGGCCCACCTCCAAGAGACCCAGTACTTC,NA,TRBJ2-5,TRBD1,TRBV28
CASSQGQRASPLHF,TGCGCCAGCAGCCAGGGACAGAGGGCTTCACCCCTCCACTTT,NA,TRBJ1-6,TRBD1,TRBV5-1
CASSRPLGEVNEQFF,TGTGCCAGCAGTAGACCCCTCGGGGAAGTCAATGAGCAGTTCTTC,NA,TRBJ2-1,NA,TRBV6-2/TRBV6-3
CASSPGLAGLSETQYF,TGTGCCAGCAGTCCGGGACTAGCGGGCCTCAGCGAGACCCAGTACTTC,NA,TRBJ2-5,TRBD2,TRBV3-1
CSARDPAYAEYEQYF,TGCAGTGCTAGAGATCCGGCGTACGCCGAATACGAGCAGTACTTC,NA,TRBJ2-7,NA,TRBV20-1
CASSSASSADTQYF,TGCGCCAGTAGTTCGGCCTCTAGCGCAGATACGCAGTATTTT,NA,TRBJ2-3,NA,TRBV5-1
CASSGGTAGYTF,TGTGCCAGCAGTGGGGGGACAGCCGGCTACACCTTC,NA,TRBJ1-2,TRBD1,TRBV6-6
CSAIRGTGAETQYF,TGCAGTGCTATCCGGGGGACGGGCGCAGAGACCCAGTACTTC,NA,TRBJ2-5,NA,TRBV20-1
CASSPGGQAGAFF,TGTGCCAGCAGCCCAGGCGGACAGGCTGGAGCTTTCTTT,NA,TRBJ1-1,TRBD1,TRBV12-3/TRBV12-4
CSVEHGNEKLFF,TGCAGCGTTGAACACGGAAATGAAAAACTGTTTTTT,NA,TRBJ1-4,NA,TRBV29-1
CSTGRDNYGYTF,TGCAGTACCGGGAGGGACAACTATGGCTACACCTTC,once,TRBJ1-2,NA,TRBV20-1
CASSQVPLDEQYF,TGCGCCAGCAGCCAAGTCCCCTTGGACGAGCAGTACTTC,NA,TRBJ2-7,NA,TRBV4-1
CSVAANQETQYF,TGCAGCGTTGCGGCTAATCAAGAGACCCAGTACTTC,NA,TRBJ2-5,NA,TRBV29-1
CASTDDRLAETQYF,TGTGCCAGCACCGACGACAGGCTTGCCGAGACCCAGTACTTC,NA,TRBJ2-5,NA,TRBV2
CASSRREPPSETQYF,TGTGCCAGCAGCCGACGGGAGCCCCCATCGGAGACCCAGTACTTC,few,TRBJ2-5,NA,TRBV6-5
CASSLSLAGSYEQYF,TGCGCCAGCAGCTTGTCACTAGCGGGCTCCTACGAGCAGTACTTC,few,TRBJ2-7,TRBD2,TRBV5-1
CASSVAGGEQFF,TGTGCCAGCAGTGTGGCAGGGGGTGAGCAGTTCTTC,NA,TRBJ2-1,TRBD1,TRBV6-1
CASSIRDRHTGELFF,TGTGCCAGCAGCATCCGGGACCGGCACACCGGGGAGCTGTTTTTT,NA,TRBJ2-2,NA,TRBV7-9
CASSQGTSGSYNEQFF,TGTGCCAGCAGCCAGGGTACTAGCGGGAGTTACAATGAGCAGTTCTTC,few,TRBJ2-1,TRBD2,TRBV3-1
CASSESGGRGTQYF,TGTGCCAGCAGTGAATCCGGGGGAAGGGGGACCCAGTACTTC,NA,TRBJ2-5,NA,TRBV25-1
CASWTSGYNEQFF,TGTGCCAGCTGGACTAGCGGCTACAATGAGCAGTTCTTC,NA,TRBJ2-1,TRBD2,TRBV7-2
CASNQGGLETQYF,TGTGCCAGCAACCAAGGGGGACTAGAGACCCAGTACTTC,few,TRBJ2-5,NA,TRBV7-2
CASSLGARFTYNKQFF,TGTGCCAGCAGTTTAGGGGCTAGGTTTACCTACAATAAGCAGTTCTTC,NA,TRBJ2-1,NA,TRBV12-3/TRBV12-4
CASSLAGQGLSSPLHF,TGTGCCAGCAGCTTAGCCGGACAGGGGTTGAGTTCACCCCTCCACTTT,few,TRBJ1-6,TRBD1,TRBV11-2
CASSQRTSGAYEQYF,TGTGCCAGCAGCCAGAGGACTAGCGGGGCATACGAGCAGTACTTC,NA,TRBJ2-7,TRBD2,TRBV11-2
CASSPSNSGTGLGEQYF,TGTGCCAGCAGTCCCTCAAACTCCGGGACAGGGTTGGGCGAGCAGTACTTC,NA,TRBJ2-7,TRBD1,TRBV6-1
CSARERGWETQYF,TGCAGTGCTAGAGAACGGGGGTGGGAGACCCAGTACTTC,NA,TRBJ2-5,NA,TRBV20-1
CASSGPRLGPSTDTQYF,TGTGCCAGCAGCGGACCTCGACTAGGCCCTAGCACAGATACGCAGTATTTT,NA,TRBJ2-3,NA,TRBV5-6
CSARANHGNNEQFF,TGCAGTGCTAGAGCCAACCACGGCAACAATGAGCAGTTCTTC,few,TRBJ2-1,NA,TRBV20-1
CAISDVSPDTQYF,TGTGCCATCAGTGATGTTTCCCCAGATACGCAGTATTTT,NA,TRBJ2-3,NA,TRBV10-3
CASSSTGGRQETQYF,TGTGCCAGCAGTTCGACAGGGGGCCGCCAAGAGACCCAGTACTTC,NA,TRBJ2-5,TRBD1,TRBV6-5
CASSLTGAGATSYEQYF,TGTGCCAGCAGTCTCACAGGGGCGGGAGCGACCTCCTACGAGCAGTACTTC,NA,TRBJ2-7,NA,TRBV27
CASSPSRDGGSAEQYF,TGTGCCAGCAGCCCCTCTCGGGATGGGGGATCGGCCGAGCAGTACTTC,NA,TRBJ2-7,NA,TRBV5-5
CSARAEQGTDTQYF,TGCAGTGCTAGGGCCGAACAGGGAACAGATACGCAGTATTTT,few,TRBJ2-3,NA,TRBV20-1
CASSLVGRSSTDTQYF,TGCGCCAGCAGCTTGGTAGGCAGGTCGAGCACAGATACGCAGTATTTT,once,TRBJ2-3,NA,TRBV5-1
CASSRFDWQETQYF,TGCGCCAGCAGCCGATTTGACTGGCAAGAGACCCAGTACTTC,many,TRBJ2-5,NA,TRBV5-1
CSADTSGGLGTQYF,TGCAGTGCTGACACTAGCGGGGGATTGGGTACGCAGTATTTT,NA,TRBJ2-3,TRBD2,TRBV20-1
CSAIHPLNSGADNEQFF,TGCAGTGCTATACACCCCCTAAATAGCGGGGCCGACAATGAGCAGTTCTTC,few,TRBJ2-1,TRBD2,TRBV20-1
CSARDIYGGSSYNSPLHF,TGCAGTGCTAGAGATATTTACGGGGGTAGCTCCTATAATTCACCCCTCCACTTT,few,TRBJ1-6,NA,TRBV20-1
CASNRGVWETQYF,TGTGCCAGCAACAGGGGAGTGTGGGAGACCCAGTACTTC,few,TRBJ2-5,TRBD1,TRBV6-5
CSVAGQSYGYTF,TGCAGCGTTGCGGGGCAGAGCTATGGCTACACCTTC,few,TRBJ1-2,NA,TRBV29-1
CASSQRTSGGDTQYF,TGCGCCAGCAGCCAGCGAACTAGCGGGGGGGATACGCAGTATTTT,few,TRBJ2-3,TRBD2,TRBV4-1
CASSPWAGPGNTIYF,TGTGCCAGCAGCCCCTGGGCGGGCCCTGGAAACACCATATATTTT,NA,TRBJ1-3,NA,TRBV7-2